The rows below give T cell receptor beta chains drawn from one sample of a study of T cell responses to AZD1222 COVID-19 vaccine. Here immunoSEQ multiplex PCR was the method, and the copy in TCRdb shows in-frame clones only, minus some. The data hold some 100,000 clones, with approximately 91% observed a single time. The sequencing used peripheral blood, collected on day 0 of MenACWY control vaccination. All receptors derive from an adult in good health. Each CDR3 is given with its conserved first and last residue. A D gene is named only where the DNA matches it firmly. Size tells how often a clone was seen (once, few, many) or the class of an expanded clone, and some rows leave it out.

size	J	D	V	DNA	CDR3
NA	TRBJ1-2	TRBD1	TRBV27	TGTGCCAGCAGTTTCGCTGACAGGGCCGGCTACACCTTC	CASSFADRAGYTF
medium-sized	TRBJ1-5	NA	TRBV4-1	TGCGCCAGCAGCCAAGGATCGACGGTGGGCAATCAGCCCCAGCATTTT	CASSQGSTVGNQPQHF
NA	TRBJ2-2	NA	TRBV12-5	TGTGCTAGTGGTTTGAACCCAGACCGACCCGGATCCGGGGAGCTGTTTTTT	CASGLNPDRPGSGELFF
NA	TRBJ1-1	NA	TRBV29-1	TGCAGCGTTTCCGACAAGAACACTGAAGCTTTCTTT	CSVSDKNTEAFF
few	TRBJ2-7	TRBD1	TRBV27	TGTGCCACCCGGGACAGCGGAGGCTACGAGCAGTACTTC	CATRDSGGYEQYF
NA	TRBJ2-5	NA	TRBV7-8	TGTGCCAGCAGCTTACATTCGGGCCAACAAGAGACCCAGTACTTC	CASSLHSGQQETQYF
NA	TRBJ1-1	TRBD1	TRBV6-5	TGTGCCAGCAGTTACGGACAGGGCGAAGGTGGAGCTTTCTTT	CASSYGQGEGGAFF
NA	TRBJ2-3	NA	TRBV2	TGTGCCAGCAGTGACGAGCGACAGGGCACAGATACGCAGTATTTT	CASSDERQGTDTQYF
NA	TRBJ1-5	TRBD1	TRBV3-1/TRBV3-2	TGTGCCAGCAGCCTCGGACAGGGGCCAAATCAGCCCCAGCATTTT	CASSLGQGPNQPQHF
NA	TRBJ2-7	TRBD2	TRBV30	TGTGCCTGGAGTGTACGGCCTAGCGGGAGGGCCTCCTACGAGCAGTACTTC	CAWSVRPSGRASYEQYF
NA	TRBJ1-2	NA	TRBV28	TGTGCCAGCTGCTCGGGACGGACTAACTATGGCTACACCTTC	CASCSGRTNYGYTF
NA	TRBJ1-2	NA	TRBV27	TGTGCCAGCAGCGGACGAGATAACTATGGCTACACCTTC	CASSGRDNYGYTF